These T cell receptor beta chains were read from a single sample in a study of quantifying T cell responses using KT2 cells. In TCRdb, the UMI-ligation and nested PCR reads were re-called with MiXCR into one record per CDR3 protein. The sample has tens of thousands of distinct CDR3 sequences; around 10% are singletons. Specimen: PBMCs spiked with cells of the T cell clone KT2. Source of these receptors: a human donor. CDR3s include the opening cysteine and the closing phenylalanine or tryptophan. The D gene is left open where the match is weak.

J gene	D gene	V gene	CDR3 protein
TRBJ2-7	TRBD2	TRBV7-8	CASSLALGPSERGWYEQYF
TRBJ2-7	TRBD1	TRBV6-2/TRBV6-3	CASRKQGVPQSYEQYF
TRBJ2-5	TRBD2	TRBV2	CASSAGTSGGAVETQYF
TRBJ2-1	.	TRBV7-2	CASSTNLDYEQFF
TRBJ2-1	.	TRBV7-9	CASRNTEYNEQFF
TRBJ1-6	TRBD1	TRBV5-1	CASSLVGQGRSPLHF
TRBJ2-7	.	TRBV6-1	CASTGFYEQYF
TRBJ2-3	TRBD2	TRBV19	CASSASGRALSTDTQYF
TRBJ1-3	TRBD1	TRBV6-2/TRBV6-3	CASSTPGQTFSGNTIYF
TRBJ1-1	.	TRBV6-1	CASSEMENTEAFF
TRBJ2-3	TRBD2	TRBV7-6	CASSAGLAGMDTQYF
TRBJ2-7	TRBD2	TRBV6-5	CASSYGASGSYEQYF
TRBJ2-3	.	TRBV3-1	CASSPLAGTDTQYF
TRBJ1-3	.	TRBV12-3/TRBV12-4	CASSSFGNTIYF
TRBJ2-7	TRBD1	TRBV7-2	CASSIHTGGNYEQCF
TRBJ1-1	.	TRBV14	CASRSTAGRTFF
TRBJ1-3	.	TRBV29-1	CSVEDGDSGNTIYF
TRBJ1-6	.	TRBV14	CASSQQDLGPSPLHF
TRBJ1-1	TRBD1	TRBV20-1	CSARGDLTGRGNTEAFF
TRBJ2-7	.	TRBV20-1	CSARRPVSSYEQYF
TRBJ2-3	.	TRBV18	CASSLRQATGTSTDTQYF
TRBJ2-5	TRBD2	TRBV9	CASSVALTSGGQLAETQYF
TRBJ2-7	TRBD1	TRBV6-2/TRBV6-3	CASSPGTGAREQYF
TRBJ2-7	TRBD1	TRBV12-3/TRBV12-4	CASGLTGQGADEQYF
TRBJ2-7	TRBD1	TRBV2	CASSLTDRGYEQYF
TRBJ2-7	TRBD2	TRBV20-1	CSAEVGLASYEQYF
TRBJ1-5	.	TRBV7-8	CASSLDRGNSQPQHF
TRBJ1-2	.	TRBV9	CASSVGGHNYGYTF
TRBJ2-5	TRBD2	TRBV6-2/TRBV6-3	CASRTGLAGRETQYF
TRBJ1-1	TRBD1	TRBV2	CASRGDRGAEAFF
TRBJ2-7	TRBD1	TRBV30	CALSGGLNYEQYF
TRBJ2-3	.	TRBV5-4	CASSLEVRESDTQYF
TRBJ2-2	.	TRBV7-6	CASSFIDQGRGELFF
TRBJ2-7	TRBD2	TRBV11-2	CASSPIAGGPWVREQYF
TRBJ2-3	TRBD2	TRBV11-3	CASSRGGGRTDTQYF
TRBJ2-7	TRBD1	TRBV7-9	CASSFPGGSYEQYF
TRBJ1-5	TRBD1	TRBV6-1	CASSDPGQRYSNQPQHF